A single sample is the source of the 25 T cell receptor beta chains below, sequenced in a study of blood T cells in healthy people across ages. The authors ran a second PCR of about 7 to 11 cycles using a sample-barcoded 5' primer and a J-beta primer mix. TCRdb reprocessed the 5' RACE reads with MiXCR, giving one entry per CDR3 protein. This table holds under 1,000,000 distinct CDR3 sequences, more than 35% found once. The source material was blood. These receptor sequences come from a man older than 75 in good health.

V is TRBV7-2 and J is TRBJ2-5, with D possibly TRBD2 on 6 matching bases. The end of the DNA is better explained by TRBJ2-7, so the J call may be wrong. Germline V gene sequence: CDR1 SGHTA, CDR2 FQGNSA. The CDR3 totals 15 residues. The CDR3 bases are TGTGCCAGCAGCTTGATGCCCCCGGGGGTGGACGAGCAGTACTTC. Translation: CASSLMPPGVDEQYF.

A few counts support this clonotype. The rearrangement joins TRBV10-1 to TRBJ2-3; tentative D call: TRBD2 (5 bases). V shed 10 bases and J shed 5 bases, with 16 bases lying between them. Germline V gene lookup returns CDR1 WNHNN and CDR2 SYGVQD (reference sequence). This CDR3 comprises 13 residues. The CDR3: CATGLNRGDTQYF. CDR3 nucleotide sequence: TGCGCCACCGGTCTGAACCGGGGAGATACGCAGTATTTT.

This chain uses TRBV14 with TRBJ2-1, with 8 bases lining up with TRBD2. The CDR3 loop spans 16 amino acids. Per the germline V gene, CDR1 is SGHDN and CDR2 is FVKESK. The ends lost 1 base at V and 8 bases at J; junction bases unmatched: 10. This CDR3 is CASSQGGSGSFYEQFF. The CDR3 bases are TGTGCCAGCAGCCAAGGGGGGAGCGGGAGTTTCTATGAGCAGTTCTTC.

The rearrangement uses TRBV6-1 and TRBJ1-2; no clear D gene. The germline V and J ends were trimmed by 4 bases and 2 bases, with 8 bases remaining between them. This CDR3 comprises 13 residues. Per the germline V gene, CDR1 is MNHNS and CDR2 is SASEGT. CDR3 region: CASSVDLNYGYTF. The CDR3 DNA reads as TGTGCCAGCAGTGTAGACCTAAACTATGGCTACACCTTC.

This clonotype was detected many times. The chain links TRBV12-3 or TRBV12-4 to TRBJ2-3; D call uncertain. The CDR3 runs 11 residues. Trimming removed 9 bases from V and 4 bases from J, with 8 bases in between. The CDR3 DNA follows: TGTGCCAGTGGCCTCGCAGATACGCAGTATTTT. Protein: CASGLADTQYF.

The table lists this clonotype with a few counts. This chain connects TRBV12-3 or TRBV12-4 to TRBJ2-3; the D gene is possibly TRBD1 (5 bases). CDR3 length: 15 amino acids. V lost 4 bases and J lost 0, with 11 bases in between. The CDR3 reads CASSWGQFSTDTQYF. For the CDR3, the DNA is TGTGCCAGCAGTTGGGGCCAATTTAGCACAGATACGCAGTATTTT.

This clonotype was recorded at least ten times. The rearrangement links TRBV27 to TRBJ2-7, with 11 positions matching TRBD1. CDR3 length: 14 residues. Trimming removed 4 bases from V and 2 bases from J; junction bases left unmatched: 1. CDR1 is MNHEY and CDR2 is SMNVEV in the germline V gene (reference sequence). The CDR3 DNA reads TGTGCCAGCAGTTCGGGACAGGGGGCCTACGAGCAGTACTTC. Protein product: CASSSGQGAYEQYF.

The chain joins TRBV27 to TRBJ1-5, with TRBD1 matching 8 bases. J lost 2 bases, V lost 5 bases, and 14 bases had no gene match. The CDR3 consists of 18 residues. Germline lookup yields CDR1 MNHEY and CDR2 SMNVEV (reference sequence). CDR3 residues: CASSPDRVGDRGNQPQHF. The CDR3 coding sequence is TGTGCCAGCAGTCCGGACAGGGTGGGGGATCGGGGCAATCAGCCCCAGCATTTT.

This clonotype was seen ten or more times. This chain uses TRBV7-2 with TRBJ2-1, with D unresolved. This CDR3 is built from 13 residues. CDR1 and CDR2 (germline): SGHTA, FQGNSA. Trimming removed 2 bases at V and 8 bases at J, with 10 bases between. This CDR3 reads CASSLRARDEQFF. CDR3 DNA: TGTGCCAGCAGCTTAAGAGCAAGGGATGAGCAGTTCTTC.

The sample holds one count of this clonotype. The chain couples TRBV20-1 to TRBJ2-7, with 8 bases aligning to TRBD2. Germline V gives CDR1 DFQATT, CDR2 SNEGSKA (reference sequence). V lost 1 base to trimming and J lost 3 bases; unmatched junction nucleotides: 8. The CDR3 extends over 15 amino acids. CDR3 nucleotides: TGCAGTGCTAGAGGACAGGTGGGACTAGGCTACGAGCAGTACTTC. Residues: CSARGQVGLGYEQYF.

This clonotype was recorded a few times. The chain links TRBV5-1 to TRBJ2-1; 9 bases map to TRBD2. Germline V gene sequence: CDR1 SGHRS, CDR2 YFSETQ. The CDR3 length is 16 residues. V shed 2 bases, J shed 2 bases, and the junction held 5 bases outside the gene matches. CDR3 sequence (DNA): TGCGCCAGCAGCTTAGATGCGGGAGGGCCCTACAATGAGCAGTTCTTC. It yields the protein CASSLDAGGPYNEQFF.

With regard to this clonotype: One end of the junction varies from germline; a read error may be responsible. The V and J genes are TRBV20-1 and TRBJ2-1; a weak D match, TRBD2 (5 bases). Germline-derived CDR1 and CDR2 are DFQATT and SNEGSKA (reference sequence). The CDR3 is made up of 13 amino acids. CDR3 sequence: CSAKRTPNNGQFF. DNA for the CDR3: TGCAGTGCTAAACGGACTCCTAACAATGGGCAGTTCTTC.

About this clonotype: A much larger clonotype is one base distant, so this may be a read error. V is TRBV7-2 and J is TRBJ2-3; no reliable D call. The CDR3 extends over 15 amino acids. The germline V gene encodes CDR1 SGHTA and CDR2 FQGNSA. Trimming pared 1 base from V and 2 bases from J, leaving 10 bases between. The CDR3 is CASSLVSTNTDTQYF. CDR3 in DNA: TGTGCCAGCAGCTTAGTGTCCACTAACACAGATACGCAGTATTTT.

This clonotype has at least ten counts. The J gene is TRBJ2-7, the V gene TRBV20-1; 7 bases agree with TRBD1. Germline V gives CDR1 DFQATT, CDR2 SNEGSKA (reference sequence). The CDR3 contains 12 residues. Unmatched junction bases numbered 3, after V lost 2 bases and J lost 5 bases. The CDR3 reads CSARSDRDEQYF. The CDR3, as DNA: TGCAGTGCTAGATCCGACAGGGACGAGCAGTACTTC.

The chain employs TRBV29-1 and TRBJ1-2; TRBD1 might be the D (5 bases). Per the germline V gene, CDR1 is SQVTM and CDR2 is ANQGSEA. With 7 bases removed from V and 3 bases from J, the gap between germline ends came to 21 bases. The CDR3 sequence is 15 residues long. This CDR3 reads CSGGPQDTRDYGYTF. The DNA of the CDR3 is TGCAGCGGCGGACCCCAGGACACTAGGGACTATGGCTACACCTTC.

This clonotype was counted ten times or more. The gene calls are TRBV9 and TRBJ2-3; 9 bases line up with TRBD1. The length of the CDR3 is 16 residues. J lost 5 bases, V lost 0 bases, and 7 bases had no gene match. CDR1 SGDLS and CDR2 YYNGEE come from the germline V gene. The CDR3 coding sequence is TGTGCCAGCAGCGTAGAGGGACAGGGTGCTGTAGATACGCAGTATTTT. It encodes CASSVEGQGAVDTQYF.

The rearrangement joins TRBV9 to TRBJ1-2; D is undetermined. V was trimmed by 0 bases and J by 6 bases, leaving 9 bases between them. Germline V CDR1 and CDR2: SGDLS, YYNGEE. The CDR3 is 13 residues long. CDR3 sequence (DNA): TGTGCCAGCAGCGTAGGGGGATTCGATGGCTACACCTTC. This translates into CASSVGGFDGYTF.

This sequence joins TRBV30 and TRBJ2-5, with D unclear. The V end lost 4 bases, the J end lost 5 bases, and 8 bases lay between the germline ends. Germline V gene sequence: CDR1 GTSNPN, CDR2 SVGIG (reference sequence). The CDR3 runs to 11 residues. The CDR3 loop is CAWNTMETQYF. CDR3 sequence (DNA): TGTGCCTGGAACACGATGGAGACCCAGTACTTC.

This clonotype has only a few counts. The chain links TRBV29-1 to TRBJ2-5; possible D gene TRBD2, 6 bases. The germline V gene encodes CDR1 SQVTM and CDR2 ANQGSEA. The CDR3 contains 13 residues. Trimming took off 3 bases at V and 4 bases at J, with 12 bases between the two ends. For the CDR3, the DNA is TGCAGCGTTGACTGGGGAGGTCTAGAGACCCAGTACTTC. Residues: CSVDWGGLETQYF. The variable domain in full, completed from reference TRBV29-1 and TRBJ2-5, reads SAVISQKPSRDICQRGTSLTIQCQVDSQVTMMFWYRQQPGQSLTLIATANQGSEATYESGFVIDKFPISRPNLTFSTLTVSNMSPEDSSIYLCSVDWGGLETQYFGPGTRLLVL.

This chain uses TRBV20-1 with TRBJ2-7, with 8 nucleotides matching TRBD2. This CDR3 has 14 residues. J gave up 2 bases and V 5 bases, and 8 bases lay outside the gene matches. The germline V gene encodes CDR1 DFQATT and CDR2 SNEGSKA (reference sequence). In DNA, the CDR3 is TGCAGTGCTTTTATAGCGGGAAAGGCCTACGAGCAGTACTTC. It encodes CSAFIAGKAYEQYF.

The V call is TRBV4-2, the J call TRBJ2-1; D is perhaps TRBD1 (5 bases). The CDR3 sequence is 13 residues long. Per germline, CDR1 LGHNA and CDR2 YNFKEQ. V lost 4 bases and J lost 5, with 9 bases in between. The CDR3 here is CASSPTENNEQFF. DNA for the CDR3: TGTGCCAGCAGCCCGACAGAAAACAATGAGCAGTTCTTC.

V gene TRBV2 combines with J gene TRBJ1-1, with 9 bases aligning to TRBD1. CDR1 is SNHLY and CDR2 is FYNNEI in the germline V gene. V gave up 6 bases and J gave up 4 bases; unmatched junction bases: 9. The CDR3 length is 15 residues. CDR3 coding DNA: TGTGCCAGCAGGATGAACAGGGGGCTTGGCACTGAAGCTTTCTTT. It specifies CASRMNRGLGTEAFF.

This clonotype has just a few counts. The rearrangement joins TRBV27 to TRBJ2-1, with 10 bases that match TRBD2. The CDR3 has 15 residues. Losses at the gene ends were 6 bases for V and 7 bases for J; bases not matched to a gene: 9. The germline V gene encodes CDR1 MNHEY and CDR2 SMNVEV (reference sequence). The CDR3 DNA sequence: TGTGCCAGCAGCCTCCTAGCGGGAGTCTTGAATGAGCAGTTCTTC. This codes for CASSLLAGVLNEQFF.

CDR3 nucleotides: TGTGCCAGCAGTCCCAGAGCTAATGAAAAACTGTTTTTT. It codes for CASSPRANEKLFF. This chain connects TRBV12-3 or TRBV12-4 to TRBJ1-4; no clear D gene. This CDR3 is built from 13 residues. V shed 5 bases and J shed 3 bases, with 7 bases lying between them.

The rearrangement joins TRBV9 to TRBJ1-1; the D is unclear. Germline V lookup: CDR1 SGDLS, CDR2 YYNGEE. This CDR3 has 15 amino acids. V was cut by 3 bases and J by 3 bases, with 15 bases left in between. CDR3 DNA: TGTGCCAGCAGCGGACACCAGAGCGGGGACACTGAAGCTTTCTTT. Its protein product is CASSGHQSGDTEAFF. Combining the CDR3 with reference TRBV9 and TRBJ1-1 gives the whole variable domain DSGVTQTPKHLITATGQRVTLRCSPRSGDLSVYWYQQSLDQGLQFLIQYYNGEERAKGNILERFSAQQFPDLHSELNLSSLELGDSALYFCASSGHQSGDTEAFFGQGTRLTVV.